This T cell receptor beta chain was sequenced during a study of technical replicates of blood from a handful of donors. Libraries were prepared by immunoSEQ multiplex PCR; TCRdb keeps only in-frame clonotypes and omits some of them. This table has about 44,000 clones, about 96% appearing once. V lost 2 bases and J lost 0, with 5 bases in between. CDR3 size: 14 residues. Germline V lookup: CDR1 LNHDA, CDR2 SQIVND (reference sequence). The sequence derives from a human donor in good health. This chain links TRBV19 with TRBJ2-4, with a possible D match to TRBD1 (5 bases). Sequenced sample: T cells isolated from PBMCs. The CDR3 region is CASSIQGAKNIQYF. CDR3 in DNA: TGTGCCAGTAGTATACAGGGAGCCAAAAACATTCAGTACTTC.